This T cell receptor beta chain was obtained from a study of T cells in localized non-small cell lung cancer (dated by TCRdb to 2019 to 2021). With regard to the full study: Comparing tumors with uninvolved tumor-adjacent lungs, the study looked at the T cell repertoires of about 240 patients with early-stage NSCLC. The cohort was made up of 200 to 250 treatment-naive NSCLC patients whose localized lung tumors had been resected. The mean age of the NSCLC patients was about 67 years, with 120 to 150 men and 107 women.

TCR beta CDR3 regions were sequenced from DNA using the immunoSEQ Assay. The paper's processing steps were these. T cell density was computed as TCR beta template counts normalized to usable DNA estimated by amplifying housekeeping genes. Richness was estimated using the preseqR package, with extrapolation to 400,000 templates for PBMC samples and to 120,000 templates for tissue samples. Clonality was defined as one minus Pielou's evenness. To identify tissue-enriched TCRs, differential abundance testing was run on productive amino-acid clonotypes with a minimum total count of 5 and an alpha of 0.1. Repertoire overlap between compartments was quantified with the Jaccard Index and Morisita Overlap Index. GLIPH grouped TCR beta CDR3s together with public tetramer-defined viral CDR3s, and a viral motif had to include at least three viral sequences and also show V-gene enrichment. TCRdb mirrors the immuneACCESS table, restricted to in-frame sequences. Some clones are absent from its copies; in checked studies, under half trace to an unresolved V gene, and the reason for the others is unknown. The V and J calls and clone size come from that table; D and trimming were worked out from the DNA. The sample table holds over 3,500 clones, of which 30% were seen once. About 20% of the sample goes to the ten largest clones.

This clone appeared a few times. It lacks a known antigen. Per-nucleotide qualities are absent, and no much larger clonotype sits a single base away. The germline V gene yields MNHNS for CDR1 and SASEGT for CDR2. Its CDR3 holds 15 amino acids, cysteine through phenylalanine. This entry keeps only the CDR3 DNA: 45 bases, framed from base 1. V loses 1 base, J loses 3 bases, and the germline ends lie 9 bases apart. On the study overall, not on this receptor specifically: Because of the exploratory design, TCR variables were selected using unadjusted p-values without false-discovery rate correction. Uninvolved tumor-adjacent lung showed the highest T cell clonality, higher than tumor, which suggests more focused antigenic responses in the uninvolved tumor-adjacent lung. Longer overall survival was associated with higher blood T cell density, whereas shorter survival was associated with higher adjacent-lung clonality. Of the top 100 tumor clones, a median of roughly 57 were detected in paired uninvolved adjacent lung; approximately 28 were also among that lung's top 100. Because multi-region tumor sequencing was not performed, intratumor heterogeneity could not be ruled out.

At diagnosis, tumor, uninvolved tumor-adjacent lung and peripheral blood were collected and then preserved as a mix of FFPE and fresh-frozen material. Here the chain combines TRBV6-1 and TRBJ2-2; the D gene assignment is ambiguous. The sequence was collected from a male donor older than 55 with stage III lung adenocarcinoma. The sample in question was lung tumor tissue, obtained before any cancer treatment. The DNA is TGTGCCAGCAGTGAAGGGTTAAGGGACACCGGGGAGCTGTTTTTT. It encodes CASSEGLRDTGELFF.